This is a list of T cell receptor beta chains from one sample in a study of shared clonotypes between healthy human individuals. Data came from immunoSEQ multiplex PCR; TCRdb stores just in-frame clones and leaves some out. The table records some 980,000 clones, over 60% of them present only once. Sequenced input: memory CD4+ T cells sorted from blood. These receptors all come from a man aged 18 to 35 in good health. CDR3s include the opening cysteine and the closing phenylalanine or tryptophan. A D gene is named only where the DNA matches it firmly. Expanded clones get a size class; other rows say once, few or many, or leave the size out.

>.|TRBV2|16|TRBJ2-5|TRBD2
TGTGCCAGCAGCGCTCGGGGCGGGAGGCCCCAAGAGACCCAGTACTTC
CASSARGGRPQETQYF
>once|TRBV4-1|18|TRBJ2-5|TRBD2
TGCGCCAGCAGCCAGGGGGGACTAGCGGCCAATTTTCAAGAGACCCAGTACTTC
CASSQGGLAANFQETQYF
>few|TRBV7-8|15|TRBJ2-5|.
TGTGCCAGCAGCTTTGGGCTCGGGGGCAGAGAGACCCAGTACTTC
CASSFGLGGRETQYF
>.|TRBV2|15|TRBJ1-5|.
TGTGCCAGCAGTGCCCAAACAGGTTACAATCAGCCCCAGCATTTT
CASSAQTGYNQPQHF
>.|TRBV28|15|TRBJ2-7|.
TGTGCCAGCAGCCTCTACCCGTGGGGGGCCTACGAGCAGTACTTC
CASSLYPWGAYEQYF
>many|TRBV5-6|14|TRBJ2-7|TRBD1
TGTGCCAGCAGCCCGGGACAGGGGTGGAGGGAGCAGTACTTC
CASSPGQGWREQYF
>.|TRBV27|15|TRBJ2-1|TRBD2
TGTGCCAGCAGTGCTAGCGGGGGGCGCTACAATGAGCAGTTCTTC
CASSASGGRYNEQFF
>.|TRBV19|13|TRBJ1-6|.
TGTGCCAGTAGTACATGGAATAATTCACCCCTCCACTTT
CASSTWNNSPLHF
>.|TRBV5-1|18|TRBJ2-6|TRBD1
TGCGCCAGCAGCTTGGTATGGGACAGTTACTCTGGGGCCAACGTCCTGACTTTC
CASSLVWDSYSGANVLTF
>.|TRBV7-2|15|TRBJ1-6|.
TGTGCCAGCAGCTCCGGGACATCCGGCAGTTCACCCCTCCACTTT
CASSSGTSGSSPLHF
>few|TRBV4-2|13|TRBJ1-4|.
TGTGCCAGCAGCCAAGAGGGGATTGAAAAACTGTTTTTT
CASSQEGIEKLFF
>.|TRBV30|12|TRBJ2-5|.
TGTGCCTGGAGTGCGAGTCAAGAGACCCAGTACTTC
CAWSASQETQYF
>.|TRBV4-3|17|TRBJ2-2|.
TGCGCCAGCAGCCGGTTCGGGGCGACCTGGGACACCGGGGAGCTGTTTTTT
CASSRFGATWDTGELFF
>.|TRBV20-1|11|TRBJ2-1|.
TGCAGTGCCGGGGAAGGGAATGAGCAGTTCTTC
CSAGEGNEQFF
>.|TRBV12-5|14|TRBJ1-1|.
TGTGCTAGTGGTTTTGGGGGGGCAGGTTCTGAAGCTTTCTTT
CASGFGGAGSEAFF
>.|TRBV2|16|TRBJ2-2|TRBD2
TGTGCCAGCAGTGAAAGACTAGCGAAAAACACCGGGGAGCTGTTTTTT
CASSERLAKNTGELFF
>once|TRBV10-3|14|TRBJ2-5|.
TGTGCCATCAGCGGCCAGGGATTCCAAGAGACCCAGTACTTC
CAISGQGFQETQYF
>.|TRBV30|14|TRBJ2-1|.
TGTGCCTGGATCCGCCCAAGCTCCTACAATGAGCAGTTCTTC
CAWIRPSSYNEQFF
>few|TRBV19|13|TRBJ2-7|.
TGTGCCAGTAGTCTCCCGGGGGTCTACGAGCAGTACTTC
CASSLPGVYEQYF
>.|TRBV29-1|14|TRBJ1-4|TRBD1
TGCAGCGTCCGGGGCGGACAGGGTGGCGAAAAACTGTTTTTT
CSVRGGQGGEKLFF
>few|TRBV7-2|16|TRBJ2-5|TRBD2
TGTGCCAGCAGCCCTAGCGGGGGGGCTTCTTGGGAGACCCAGTACTTC
CASSPSGGASWETQYF
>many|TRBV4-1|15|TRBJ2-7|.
TGCGCCAGCAGCCTAGCCCGAACAGTTTCCTACGAGCAGTACTTC
CASSLARTVSYEQYF
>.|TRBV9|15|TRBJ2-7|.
TGTGCCAGCAGCGTAACGGGGGCGCCCCAATCCGAGCAGTACTTC
CASSVTGAPQSEQYF
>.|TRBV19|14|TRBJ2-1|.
TGTGCCAGTAGTATAGGTGGATCCTACAATGAGCAGTTCTTC
CASSIGGSYNEQFF
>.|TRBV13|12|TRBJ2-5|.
TGTGCCAGCAGCCAACTACCGGGGGGCCAATACTTC
CASSQLPGGQYF
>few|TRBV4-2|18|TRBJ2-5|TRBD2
TGTGCCAGCAGCCAAGATCTCGCGGGGGGTCGGCTTCAGGAGACCCAGTACTTC
CASSQDLAGGRLQETQYF
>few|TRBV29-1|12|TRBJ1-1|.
TGCAGCGTTGCCGGGTTGGGCACTGAAGCTTTCTTT
CSVAGLGTEAFF
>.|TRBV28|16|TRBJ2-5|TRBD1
TGTGCCAGCAGTTTACACGCGGGACAGGTAGTGGAGACCCAGTACTTC
CASSLHAGQVVETQYF
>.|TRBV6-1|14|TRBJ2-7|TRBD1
TGTGCCAGCTCGGCGGGACAGGGGTCCTACGAGCAGTACTTC
CASSAGQGSYEQYF